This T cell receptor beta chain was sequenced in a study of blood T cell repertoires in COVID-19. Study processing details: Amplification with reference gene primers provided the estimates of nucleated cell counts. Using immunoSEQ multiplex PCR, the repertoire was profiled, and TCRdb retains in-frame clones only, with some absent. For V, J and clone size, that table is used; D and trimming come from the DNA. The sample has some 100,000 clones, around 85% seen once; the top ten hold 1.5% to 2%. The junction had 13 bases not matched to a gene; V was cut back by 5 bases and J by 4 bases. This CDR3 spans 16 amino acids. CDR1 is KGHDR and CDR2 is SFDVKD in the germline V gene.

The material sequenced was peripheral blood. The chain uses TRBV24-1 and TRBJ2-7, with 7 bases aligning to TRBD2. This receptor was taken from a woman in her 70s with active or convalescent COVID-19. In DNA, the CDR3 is TGTGCCACCAGTGCCGGAATCGCGGAGCGGGGATACGAGCAGTACTTC. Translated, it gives CATSAGIAERGYEQYF.